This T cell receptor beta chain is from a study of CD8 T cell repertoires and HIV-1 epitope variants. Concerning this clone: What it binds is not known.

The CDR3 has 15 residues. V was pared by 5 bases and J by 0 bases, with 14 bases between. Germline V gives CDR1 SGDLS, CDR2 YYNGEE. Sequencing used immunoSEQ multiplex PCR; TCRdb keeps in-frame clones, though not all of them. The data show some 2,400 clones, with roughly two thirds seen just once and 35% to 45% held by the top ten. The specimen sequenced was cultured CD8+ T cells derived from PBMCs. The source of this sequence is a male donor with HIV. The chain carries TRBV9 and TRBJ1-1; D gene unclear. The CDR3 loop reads CASSPSGRMNTEAFF. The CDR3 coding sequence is TGTGCCAGCAGTCCTTCCGGACGGATGAACACTGAAGCTTTCTTT.